What follows are 9 T cell receptor beta chains derived from one specimen sequenced in a study of T cell repertoires in cytomegalovirus infection. No antigens are known for them. TCRdb analysed the reads with MiXCR anew, one entry per CDR3 protein. The sample carries 800,000 to 950,000 distinct CDR3 sequences, approximately 32% recorded once. Sequences were derived from cultured CD8+ T cells from PBMCs, sampled from culture after CMV antigen stimulation. These receptor sequences come from a human donor in good health (CMV status not recorded). Some clones in this sample may be carry-over from other donors' samples.

This chain joins TRBV27 and TRBJ1-5; tentatively, D is TRBD1 (5 bases). This CDR3 is 15 amino acids long. V was cut by 8 bases and J by 6 bases, with 20 bases left in between. Germline V lookup: CDR1 MNHEY, CDR2 SMNVEV (reference sequence). The CDR3 sequence is CASSQFIGGSQPQHF. In DNA, the CDR3 is TGTGCCAGCTCTCAGTTTATCGGGGGGAGTCAGCCCCAGCATTTT.

This chain joins TRBV6-6 and TRBJ1-1; TRBD1 matches 8 bases. The germline gives CDR1 MNHNY, CDR2 SVGAGI (reference sequence). V was clipped by 6 bases and J by 1 base; unmatched bases: 4. This CDR3 has 14 amino acids. The CDR3 loop reads CASRKTGENTEAFF. CDR3 DNA sequence: TGTGCCAGCAGAAAGACAGGGGAGAACACTGAAGCTTTCTTT.

V and J are TRBV6-4 and TRBJ2-2; no firm D call. V shed 6 bases and J shed 5 bases, with 10 bases lying between them. CDR1 MRHNA and CDR2 SNTAGT come from the germline V gene. CDR3 size: 13 residues. CDR3 residues: CASRGMRTGELFF. The CDR3 DNA reads as TGTGCCAGCAGGGGGATGAGGACCGGGGAGCTGTTTTTT.

The chain combines TRBV10-3 with TRBJ1-5; D is undetermined. The V end lost 2 bases, the J end lost 6 bases, and 17 bases lay between the germline ends. The V gene's germline CDR1 is ENHRY and CDR2 SYGVKD. The CDR3 has 16 residues. The chain's CDR3 is CAISEGRVGSGQPQHF. In DNA form, the CDR3 reads TGTGCCATCAGTGAGGGTCGCGTAGGGAGCGGTCAGCCCCAGCATTTT.

This clonotype has ten or more counts. The chain recombines TRBV7-8 with TRBJ2-2, with 7 bases lining up with TRBD2. CDR1 and CDR2 (germline): SGHVS, FQNEAQ. Trimming removed 3 bases from V and 4 bases from J; junction bases left unmatched: 5. The CDR3 has 15 amino acids. CDR3 nucleotide sequence: TGTGCCAGCAGCTTGACAGCGGGGTCCACCGGGGAGCTGTTTTTT. The encoded protein is CASSLTAGSTGELFF.

The chain couples TRBV7-4 to TRBJ2-5; TRBD2 matches 7 bases. V gave up 5 bases and J gave up 3 bases; unmatched junction bases: 9. The CDR3 has 15 residues. From germline, CDR1 is SGHVT and CDR2 SQSDAQ. CDR3 sequence reads: CASSPIPGLKETQYF. CDR3 DNA sequence: TGTGCCAGCAGCCCTATTCCGGGACTAAAAGAGACCCAGTACTTC. The full variable domain, in which reference TRBV7-4 and TRBJ2-5 provide the parts outside the CDR3, is GAGVSQSPRYKVAKRGRDVALRCDSISGHVTLYWYRQTLGQGSEVLTYSQSDAQRDKSGRPSGRFSAERPERSVSTLKIQRTEQGDSAVYLCASSPIPGLKETQYFGPGTRLLVL.

The rearrangement uses TRBV7-8 and TRBJ2-2; D uncertain. Germline V gene lookup returns CDR1 SGHVS and CDR2 FQNEAQ. This CDR3 spans 12 amino acids. V dropped 6 bases and J dropped 6 bases, with 8 bases sitting between them. In DNA, the CDR3 is TGTGCCAGCAGGAAATCGTCCGGGGAGCTGTTTTTT. It is translated as CASRKSSGELFF.

This clonotype has only a few counts. The chain carries TRBV5-1 and TRBJ2-1; 14 nucleotides line up with TRBD2. CDR1 and CDR2 (germline): SGHRS, YFSETQ. The trim removed 4 bases at V and 9 bases at J, leaving 9 bases unmatched. The CDR3 covers 16 residues. The CDR3 DNA sequence: TGCGCCAGCAGCAGGGGGACTAGCGGGGGTTGGACTGAGCAGTTCTTC. This translates into CASSRGTSGGWTEQFF.

This clonotype was counted at least ten times. The CDR3 here is CASSLGLAGDQAYEQYV. In DNA, the CDR3 is TGTGCCAGCAGCCTGGGACTAGCGGGGGACCAGGCTTACGAGCAGTACGTC. V is TRBV7-6 and J is TRBJ2-7, with 14 bases aligning to TRBD2. With 5 bases clipped from V and 4 bases from J, the junction kept 10 bases outside the gene matches. Germline assignment: CDR1 SGHVS and CDR2 FNYEAQ. The CDR3 consists of 17 residues.